This T cell receptor (beta chain) was obtained from a study of cytomegalovirus exposure and HLA in healthy donors. This PCR relied on a set of 60 Vbeta primers and 13 Jbeta primers. Data came from immunoSEQ multiplex PCR; TCRdb stores just in-frame clones and leaves some out. The sample yields some 160,000 clones, roughly 80% seen once. Study results and limitations: Using a false discovery rate of 0.05, a later analysis showed that 15,000 to 20,000 TCR beta sequences were associated with HLA alleles. Cytomegalovirus association was listed for about 160 TCR beta chains.

V gave up 0 bases and J gave up 3 bases; unmatched junction bases: 12. CDR1 SGHRS and CDR2 YFSETQ come from the germline V gene. CDR3 length: 19 residues. Points on this clone: Its antigen is unidentified.

Sequenced input: PBMCs. This receptor was taken from a male donor in good health and CMV-seronegative. The gene calls are TRBV5-1 and TRBJ2-7; 13 bases align to TRBD2. This chain's CDR3 is CASSLEAGLGLAGVYEQYF. Here the CDR3 DNA reads TGCGCCAGCAGCTTGGAAGCAGGCCTCGGACTAGCGGGAGTCTACGAGCAGTACTTC.